This T cell receptor beta chain was found in a study of Graves' ophthalmopathy and Graves' hyperthyroidism. As the template, RNA transcripts were used to amplify TCR beta CDR3 regions. Second-round multiplex PCR came after first-round RT-PCR with HTBI primers. From the multiplex PCR reads, TCRdb called clonotypes with MiXCR, one entry per CDR3 protein. The sample holds about 660,000 distinct CDR3 sequences; 35% to 50% are singletons and the top ten take over 2.5%. With regard to this clonotype: A much more abundant neighbour one base away suggests this may be a read error.

The CDR3 covers 16 residues. Germline V CDR1 and CDR2: SGDLS, YYNGEE. Ophthalmopathy cases showed moderate-to-severe activity, scoring CAS ≥3 and NOSPECS ≥4, with duration under 3 months. As the starting material, 9.5 to 10 ml of fresh peripheral blood yielded the PBMCs. This sequence was found in an adult man with Graves' ophthalmopathy. Sequences were obtained from peripheral blood. This chain uses TRBV9 with TRBJ2-2, with TRBD2 matching over 10 bases. The CDR3 DNA reads TGTGCCAGCAGCCGAGGACTAGCGGAGTCGAGCGGGGAGCCGTTTTTT. This translates into CASSRGLAESSGEPFF. Full variable domain (outside the CDR3, taken from reference TRBV9 and TRBJ2-2): DSGVTQTPKHLITATGQRVTLRCSPRSGDLSVYWYQQSLDQGLQFLIQYYNGEERAKGNILERFSAQQFPDLHSELNLSSLELGDSALYFCASSRGLAESSGEPFFGEGSRLTVL.